Listed here is a single TCR beta chain. Germline V gene sequence: CDR1 SGHAT, CDR2 FQDESV (reference sequence). Trimming left V 5 bases short and J 2 bases short, with 10 bases between. The CDR3 consists of 13 residues. Generated by immunoSEQ multiplex PCR, the TCRdb table keeps only in-frame clones and is missing some. The table records around 74,000 clones, 85% to 95% of them present only once. This sample was taken from a study of OX40 agonist ivuxolimab in advanced cancers. This material consisted of CD4+ or CD8+ T cells sorted from blood, taken in a trial of the OX40 agonist ivuxolimab. This chain uses TRBV11-1 with TRBJ2-7; D could derive from TRBD1 or TRBD2 (5 bases each). The source is an adult with an advanced solid tumor such as melanoma, head and neck, liver or kidney cancer. The CDR3: CASSTGRTYEQYF. CDR3 nucleotide sequence: TGTGCCAGCAGCACGGGACGCACCTACGAGCAGTACTTC.